Shown below are 18 T cell receptor beta chains from a single sample sequenced in a study of response to subunit inactivated influenza vaccine. Using its own MiXCR run on the RT-PCR reads, TCRdb lists one record per CDR3 protein. The sample lists 700,000 to 900,000 distinct CDR3 sequences; around 20% were seen once. The specimen was PBMCs from blood, collected around 5 days after vaccination. The source of these receptors is a man between 50 and 59 years old who received an inactivated influenza vaccine.

The rearrangement uses TRBV6-1 and TRBJ1-3, with D perhaps matching TRBD1 (5 bases). CDR3 size: 16 residues. V lost 6 bases and J lost 1, with 16 bases in between. The V gene's germline CDR1 is MNHNS and CDR2 SASEGT. The CDR3 DNA reads TGTGCCAGCAGCCCCTATGGCGCAGGGTCTGGAAACACCATATATTTT. Translation gives CASSPYGAGSGNTIYF.

V and J are TRBV24-1 and TRBJ2-1; D is perhaps TRBD1 (6 bases). The ends were cut back, 5 bases at V and 11 bases at J, with 12 bases in the middle. CDR3 length equals 12 residues. Germline V gives CDR1 KGHDR, CDR2 SFDVKD. CDR3 protein: CATSATGLKQFF. The DNA for the CDR3 is TGTGCCACCAGTGCCACAGGGCTTAAGCAGTTCTTC.

The rearrangement uses TRBV7-2 and TRBJ1-4; TRBD1 matches at 9 bases. Trimming cost V 5 bases and J 7 bases; bases outside gene matches: 5. This CDR3 contains 14 residues. Germline-derived CDR1 and CDR2 are SGHTA and FQGNSA. The CDR3 DNA follows: TGTGCCAGCAGCGTACAGGGGGCAGGTGAAAAACTGTTTTTT. Protein product: CASSVQGAGEKLFF.

The chain uses TRBV30 and TRBJ1-2, with unresolved D. Germline V gives CDR1 GTSNPN, CDR2 SVGIG (reference sequence). Trimming pared 3 bases from V and 5 bases from J, leaving 10 bases between. This CDR3 has 12 residues. The CDR3 loop is CAWRAGSYGYTF. In DNA, the CDR3 is TGTGCCTGGAGAGCCGGGAGTTATGGCTACACCTTC.

This clonotype was seen only a few times. The chain carries TRBV18 and TRBJ2-7, with D uncertain. This CDR3 region has 14 residues. CDR1 KGHSH and CDR2 LQKENI come from the germline V gene. The V end lost 6 bases, the J end lost 2 bases, and 14 bases lay between the germline ends. This CDR3 is CASSASYGPYEQYF. For the CDR3, the DNA is TGTGCCAGCTCCGCCTCATACGGACCCTACGAGCAGTACTTC.

V gene TRBV28 combines with J gene TRBJ2-1; 14 positions agree with TRBD2. This CDR3 has 15 amino acids. Trimming took 6 bases from V and 9 from J; bases not matched to a gene: 7. The germline V gene encodes CDR1 MDHEN and CDR2 SYDVKM. Here the CDR3 DNA reads TGTGCCAGCAGGCTGACTAGCGGGAGGGGGGGTGAGCAGTTCTTC. Translated, it gives CASRLTSGRGGEQFF.

This chain uses TRBV6-5 with TRBJ2-2; TRBD2 might be the D (5 bases). With 0 bases removed from V and 2 bases from J, the gap between germline ends came to 10 bases. The CDR3 spans 16 residues. CDR1 is MNHEY and CDR2 is SVGAGI in the germline V gene. CDR3 sequence: CASSYSIRGNTGELFF. As DNA, the CDR3 is TGTGCCAGCAGTTACTCGATCCGGGGTAACACCGGGGAGCTGTTTTTT.

At least ten counts were recorded for this clonotype. The rearrangement links TRBV15 to TRBJ2-7, with TRBD1 identical over 7 bases. CDR3 length: 14 residues. Trimming took 5 bases from V and 7 from J; bases not matched to a gene: 11. CDR1 and CDR2 from the germline V gene are LNHNV and YYDKDF (reference sequence). The CDR3 DNA sequence: TGTGCCACCAGCTACCGGGACAGCCTCCTAGAGCAGTACTTC. Protein product: CATSYRDSLLEQYF.

The gene calls are TRBV24-1 and TRBJ2-1; D is uncertain. V shed 5 bases and J shed 5 bases, with 12 bases lying between them. CDR1 KGHDR and CDR2 SFDVKD come from the germline V gene. The CDR3 runs 14 residues. The CDR3 sequence: CATSGVRTNNEQFF. In nucleotides, the CDR3 is TGTGCCACCAGTGGCGTAAGGACGAACAATGAGCAGTTCTTC.

CDR3: CASSFSPESRVEQYF. CDR3 sequence (DNA): TGTGCCAGCAGCTTCTCCCCGGAGTCCCGGGTGGAGCAGTACTTC. The rearrangement uses TRBV5-5 and TRBJ2-7; D call uncertain. The V gene's germline CDR1 is SGHKS and CDR2 YYEKEE (reference sequence). The ends were cut back, 2 bases at V and 7 bases at J, with 19 bases in the middle. The CDR3 has 15 amino acids.

The chain is built from TRBV20-1 and TRBJ1-5; 9 nucleotides align to TRBD1. V lost 5 bases to trimming and J lost 0 bases; unmatched junction nucleotides: 11. Germline V lookup: CDR1 DFQATT, CDR2 SNEGSKA (reference sequence). CDR3 length equals 17 residues. In DNA, the CDR3 is TGCAGTGCTTCCCCGGGACAGGGCTCTTATAGCAATCAGCCCCAGCATTTT. It codes for CSASPGQGSYSNQPQHF.

This clonotype has more than one count but fewer than ten. CDR3 region: CAGRRTGGAEQFF. The DNA for the CDR3 is TGTGCCGGTCGAAGGACAGGGGGCGCGGAGCAGTTCTTC. The chain uses TRBV28 and TRBJ2-1, with 11 bases that match TRBD1. This CDR3 spans 13 amino acids. The ends lost 11 bases at V and 10 bases at J; junction bases unmatched: 10. Germline loops: CDR1 MDHEN, CDR2 SYDVKM.

This clonotype was picked up a small number of times. The chain employs TRBV7-3 and TRBJ2-5, with D uncertain. The CDR3 is made up of 13 amino acids. The V end lost 4 bases, the J end lost 0 bases, and 6 bases lay between the germline ends. From germline, CDR1 is SGHTA and CDR2 FQGTGA. CDR3 sequence reads: CASSSPNQETQYF. CDR3 DNA: TGTGCCAGCAGCTCCCCCAACCAAGAGACCCAGTACTTC.

The CDR3 sequence: CASNPLAGDYYEQYF. The DNA of the CDR3 is TGTGCCAGCAACCCTCTAGCGGGAGATTATTACGAGCAGTACTTC. This chain links TRBV6-1 with TRBJ2-7; 10 positions agree with TRBD2. CDR3 size: 15 residues. With 7 bases clipped from V and 4 bases from J, the junction kept 10 bases outside the gene matches. The germline gives CDR1 MNHNS, CDR2 SASEGT.

The V and J genes are TRBV6-2 or TRBV6-3 and TRBJ2-7, with a weak D call TRBD1 (5 bases). V lost 6 bases, J lost 4 bases, and 16 bases lay in between. This CDR3 contains 14 residues. Per germline, CDR1 MNHEY and CDR2 SVGEGT. The CDR3 protein is CASREDSRVYEQYF. As DNA, the CDR3 is TGTGCCAGCAGAGAAGACAGTCGGGTTTACGAGCAGTACTTC.

The chain couples TRBV12-1 to TRBJ2-3; the table's D call, TRBD2, has no DNA check behind it. TRBV12-1 is tagged as a pseudogene. The CDR3 sequence is 17 residues long. The CDR3 DNA is TGTGCCAGCAGCTCCATCCGGACTTCCTCCCTCACAGATACGCAGTATTTT. Its translation: CASSSIRTSSLTDTQYF.

This clonotype was observed a single time. One end of the junction varies from germline; a read error may be responsible. The chain carries TRBV20-1 and TRBJ2-7; 10 nucleotides match TRBD2. Germline CDR1 DFQATT, CDR2 SNEGSKA (reference sequence). This CDR3 has 14 amino acids. CDR3 loop: CGARKRGGVYEQYF. CDR3 DNA sequence: TGCGGTGCCCGGAAGCGGGGGGGAGTCTACGAGCAGTACTTC.

This clonotype was counted between two and nine times. A junction end diverges from the germline sequence, so it may reflect a read error. V gene TRBV20-1 combines with J gene TRBJ1-5, with D tentatively TRBD1 (6 bases). From germline, CDR1 is DFQATT and CDR2 SNEGSKA (reference sequence). This CDR3 comprises 13 residues. The DNA for the CDR3 is TGCAGTGCTACTCGGGACACCCAATCGCCCCAGCAATTT. Protein product: CSATRDTQSPQQF.